This record concerns one T cell receptor beta chain sequence. The sample is drawn from a study of cytomegalovirus exposure and HLA in healthy donors. V was clipped by 6 bases and J by 8 bases; unmatched bases: 12. CDR1 and CDR2 (germline): SGHRS, YFSETQ. CDR3 length: 15 residues. Use of 60 Vbeta and 13 Jbeta primers characterized the PCR. The repertoire was sequenced with immunoSEQ multiplex PCR; TCRdb's copy has only in-frame clones and lacks some. The sample records 100,000 to 150,000 clones, about 80% being singletons. The rearrangement uses TRBV5-1 and TRBJ2-1; 9 bases line up with TRBD2. This TCR derives from a boy under 10 years old in good health and CMV-seronegative. Source material: PBMCs. The DNA for the CDR3 is TGCGCCAGCACCTTAAGGCGGGAGGGAGGGTATGAGCAGTTCTTC. Its protein product is CASTLRREGGYEQFF.